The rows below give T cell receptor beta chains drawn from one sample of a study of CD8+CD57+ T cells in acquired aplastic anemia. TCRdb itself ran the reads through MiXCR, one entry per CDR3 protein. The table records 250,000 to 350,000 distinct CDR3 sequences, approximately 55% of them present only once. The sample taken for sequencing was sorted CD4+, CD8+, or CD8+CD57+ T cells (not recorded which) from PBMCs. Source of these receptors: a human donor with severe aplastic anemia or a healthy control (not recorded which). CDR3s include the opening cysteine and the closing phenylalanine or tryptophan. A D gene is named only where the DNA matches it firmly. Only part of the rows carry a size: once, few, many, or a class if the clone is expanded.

CSGRGGWNTIYF | TGCAGTGGGAGGGGGGGGTGGAACACCATATATTTT | TRBJ1-3 | NA | NA | TRBV20-1
CAISELRGGSPLHF | TGTGCCATCAGTGAGTTAAGGGGCGGTTCACCCCTCCACTTT | TRBJ1-6 | many | NA | TRBV10-3
CATSMKTETSTDTQYF | TGTGCCACCAGCATGAAAACAGAGACTAGCACAGATACGCAGTATTTT | TRBJ2-3 | NA | NA | TRBV15
CATSAAGSNTEAFF | TGTGCCACCAGTGCTGCAGGGAGCAACACTGAAGCTTTCTTT | TRBJ1-1 | many | NA | TRBV24-1
CSAISTEQGGRETQYF | TGCAGTGCTATTAGCACGGAACAGGGGGGGCGGGAGACCCAGTACTTC | TRBJ2-5 | few | NA | TRBV20-1
CASSLGTGDYNEQFF | TGTGCCAGCAGCCTTGGGACAGGGGATTACAATGAGCAGTTCTTC | TRBJ2-1 | NA | TRBD1 | TRBV11-2
CASSPKTGPYNEQFF | TGTGCCAGCAGCCCTAAGACAGGGCCCTACAATGAGCAGTTCTTC | TRBJ2-1 | NA | TRBD1 | TRBV7-2
CASSQGFWGSDEQFF | TGTGCCAGCAGCCAAGGATTTTGGGGAAGTGATGAGCAGTTCTTC | TRBJ2-1 | few | NA | TRBV3-1
CASSQETWNTIYF | TGCGCCAGCAGCCAAGAGACTTGGAACACCATATATTTT | TRBJ1-3 | NA | NA | TRBV7-3
CASSVVGGAADTQYF | TGTGCCAGCAGCGTAGTGGGGGGAGCAGCAGATACGCAGTATTTT | TRBJ2-3 | NA | NA | TRBV9
CSAIYRGRGNTIYF | TGCAGTGCTATATACAGGGGAAGGGGAAACACCATATATTTT | TRBJ1-3 | many | TRBD1 | TRBV20-1
CATSPRQGSETQYF | TGTGCCACCAGCCCCAGACAGGGATCAGAGACCCAGTACTTC | TRBJ2-5 | few | TRBD1 | TRBV15
CASSPNNSPLHF | TGTGCCAGCAGCCCCAATAATTCACCCCTCCACTTT | TRBJ1-6 | few | NA | TRBV7-9
CSASSPITGMVQAFF | TGCAGTGCTAGCTCCCCTATAACAGGGATGGTCCAAGCTTTCTTT | TRBJ1-1 | NA | NA | TRBV20-1
CATRTLRGGGGDTQYF | TGTGCCACCAGAACCCTCCGGGGGGGGGGAGGAGATACGCAGTATTTT | TRBJ2-3 | once | TRBD2 | TRBV24-1
CASSEGGWGNPPNEQFF | TGTGCCAGCAGCGAGGGGGGCTGGGGGAACCCACCCAATGAGCAGTTCTTC | TRBJ2-1 | few | NA | TRBV2
CASTAKGGLAILGSQYF | TGTGCCAGCACAGCCAAGGGGGGACTAGCAATTTTAGGGTCCCAGTACTTC | TRBJ2-5 | once | TRBD2 | TRBV2
CASRRGGESYNEQFF | TGTGCCAGCAGACGTGGGGGAGAATCCTACAATGAGCAGTTCTTC | TRBJ2-1 | many | NA | TRBV5-6
CASSPTGGRSGSTEAFF | TGTGCCAGCAGCCCGACAGGGGGCCGTTCAGGTAGCACTGAAGCTTTCTTT | TRBJ1-1 | once | TRBD1 | TRBV7-3
CAISLHANEQYF | TGTGCCATCAGTTTACACGCCAACGAGCAGTACTTC | TRBJ2-7 | many | NA | TRBV10-3